This T cell receptor beta chain was captured by sequencing in a study of blood T cell repertoires in COVID-19 (dated by TCRdb to about 2020). About the investigation overall: Samples from collaborators originated in the United States, Italy and Spain and spanned both the acute and convalescent phases of COVID-19. Nearly every sample came with metadata listing a de-identified subject ID, COVID-19 status, age in years and sex. The dataset comprised deeply sampled blood TCRbeta repertoires from subjects exposed to, actively infected with, or recovered from COVID-19. Samples came from the ongoing ImmuneRACE study (first 160 participants) plus 1,254 subjects from 6 global collaborators. HLA class I and class II types, where available, came from metadata supplied by the sample provider rather than from assay-based typing. The repertoires were released in a freely available public database intended as a resource for research on the immune response to SARS-CoV-2. The prospective study material was composed of cDNA or gDNA derived from T cells, B-cell-depleted T cells, or PBMCs.

Points the paper makes about the study in general: How much clinical and demographic metadata was included differed by source and by participant, and the metadata was provided uncurated.

V is pruned by 2 bases and J by 7 bases, leaving 8 bases of the junction without a gene match. CDR3 length: 15 amino acids, cysteine to phenylalanine. Left in the record is the CDR3 DNA by itself, 45 bases read in frame from the first base. CDR1 and CDR2 are drawn from the germline V gene: SGHTA, FQGNSA. As to this clone: It has no known antigen specificity. No much larger clone is present one base from it, and per-base qualities are unavailable.

TCRbeta CDR3 regions were amplified from genomic DNA using the immunoSEQ Assay, a bias-controlled multiplex PCR. On the authors' methods: Within the assay, amplification of reference gene primers was used to estimate how many nucleated cells each sample contained. Sequence reads were collapsed and filtered to measure the absolute abundance of every unique TCRbeta CDR3 rearrangement. Productive Simpson clonality was computed per sample as the square root of Simpson's diversity index over productive rearrangements. In its TCRdb copy, this immuneACCESS table keeps in-frame sequences only and misses some clones. Where compared with another copy, unresolved V genes explain less than half of these, and the others have no known cause. D and trimming come from the DNA, and the V and J calls and clone size come from that table. The sample includes about 42,000 clones, with more than 70% observed a single time. The top ten clones comprise approximately 59% of the sample.

Whole blood was collected in K2EDTA tubes by collaborating institutions according to the institutions' own protocols. For TCRbeta analysis, collaborator samples were shipped as frozen whole blood, as isolated PBMCs, or as DNA extracted from either sample type. Material for sequencing was peripheral blood. This receptor was identified in a man aged 70 or older with acute or convalescent COVID-19. Rearrangement joined TRBV7-2 to TRBJ2-1; 7 central bases correspond to TRBD2. The DNA reads TGTGCCAGCAGCTTAAGGCAGGGAGGGCCGAATGAGCAGTTCTTC. This sequence encodes CASSLRQGGPNEQFF.